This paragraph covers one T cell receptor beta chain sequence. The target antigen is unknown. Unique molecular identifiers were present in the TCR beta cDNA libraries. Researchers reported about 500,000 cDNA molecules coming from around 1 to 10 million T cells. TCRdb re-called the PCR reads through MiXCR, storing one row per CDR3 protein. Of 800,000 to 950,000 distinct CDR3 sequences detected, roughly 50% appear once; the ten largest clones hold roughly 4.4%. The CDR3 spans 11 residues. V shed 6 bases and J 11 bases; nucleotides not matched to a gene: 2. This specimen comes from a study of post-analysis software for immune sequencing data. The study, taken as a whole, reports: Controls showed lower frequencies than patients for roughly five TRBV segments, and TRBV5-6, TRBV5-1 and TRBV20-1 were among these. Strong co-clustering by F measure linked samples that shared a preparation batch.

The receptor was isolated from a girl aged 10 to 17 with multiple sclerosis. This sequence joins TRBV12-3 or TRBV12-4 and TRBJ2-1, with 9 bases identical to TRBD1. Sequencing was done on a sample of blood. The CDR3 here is CASRGQGKQFF. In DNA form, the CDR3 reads TGTGCCAGCAGAGGACAGGGGAAGCAGTTCTTC.